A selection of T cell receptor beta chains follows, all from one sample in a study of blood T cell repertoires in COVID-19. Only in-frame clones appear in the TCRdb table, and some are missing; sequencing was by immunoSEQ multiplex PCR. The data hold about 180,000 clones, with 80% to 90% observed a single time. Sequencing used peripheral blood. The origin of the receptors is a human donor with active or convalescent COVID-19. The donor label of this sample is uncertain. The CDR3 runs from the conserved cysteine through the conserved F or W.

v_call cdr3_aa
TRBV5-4 CASRTLGEGRAGELFF
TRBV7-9 CASSLDMNTEAFF
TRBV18 CASSQRQGGIYGYTF
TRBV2 CASNRDGDRGRNEQYF
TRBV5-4 CASSTGITTNEKLFF
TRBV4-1 CASSPKGQGSSYNSPLHF
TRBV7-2 CASSPPSAAWREQYF
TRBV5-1 CASSEAGGSTDTQYF
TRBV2 CASRGTGGLASPLHF
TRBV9 CASSVSPGQPQHF
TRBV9 CASSSGQVAKNIQYF
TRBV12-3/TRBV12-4 CASGSSGEQYF
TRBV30 CAWGQGSGNTIYF
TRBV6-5 CASMTGTHNRPQHF
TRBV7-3 CASSFDRFSGAFF
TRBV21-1 CASSKEGGRAYEQFF
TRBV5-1 CASSRTGDSSYEQYF
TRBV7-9 CASSLATGRGTDTQYF
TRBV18 CASSPLGLAGSNEQFF
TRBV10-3 CAISDPDRGGEQYF
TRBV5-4 CASSLAGPSYGYTF
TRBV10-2 CASSPVSTDTQYF
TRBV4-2 CASSQSGTGNQPQHF
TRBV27 CASSTRGGTTEPQHF